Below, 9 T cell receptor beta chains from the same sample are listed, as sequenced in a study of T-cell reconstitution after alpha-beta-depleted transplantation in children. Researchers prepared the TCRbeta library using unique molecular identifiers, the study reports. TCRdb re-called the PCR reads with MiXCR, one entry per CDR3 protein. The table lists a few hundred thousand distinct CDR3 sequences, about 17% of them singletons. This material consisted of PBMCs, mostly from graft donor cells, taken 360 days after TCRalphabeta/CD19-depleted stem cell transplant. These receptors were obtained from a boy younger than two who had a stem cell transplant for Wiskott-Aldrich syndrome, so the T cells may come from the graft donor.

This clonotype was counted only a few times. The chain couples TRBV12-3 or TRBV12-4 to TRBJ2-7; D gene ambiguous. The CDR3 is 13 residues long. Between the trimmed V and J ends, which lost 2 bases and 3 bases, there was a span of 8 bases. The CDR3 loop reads CASSLSRNYEQYF. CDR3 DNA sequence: TGTGCCAGCAGTTTATCGAGGAACTACGAGCAGTACTTC.

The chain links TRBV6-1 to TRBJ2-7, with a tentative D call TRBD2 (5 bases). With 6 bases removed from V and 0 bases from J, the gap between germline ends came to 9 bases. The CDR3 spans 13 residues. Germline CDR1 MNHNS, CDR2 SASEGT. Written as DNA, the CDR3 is TGTGCCAGCAGCTGGGGAGACTCCTACGAGCAGTACTTC. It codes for CASSWGDSYEQYF.

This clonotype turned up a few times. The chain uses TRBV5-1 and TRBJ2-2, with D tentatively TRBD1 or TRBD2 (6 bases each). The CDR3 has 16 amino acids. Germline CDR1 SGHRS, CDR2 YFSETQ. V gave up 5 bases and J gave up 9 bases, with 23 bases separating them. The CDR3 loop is CASRLIQGGGSRELFF. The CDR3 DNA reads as TGCGCCAGCAGACTAATACAGGGTGGAGGGTCCAGGGAGCTGTTTTTT.

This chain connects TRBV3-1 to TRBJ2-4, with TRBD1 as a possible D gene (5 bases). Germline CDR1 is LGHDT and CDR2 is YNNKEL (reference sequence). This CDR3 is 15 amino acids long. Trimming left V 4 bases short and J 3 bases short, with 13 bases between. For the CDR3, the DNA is TGTGCCAGCAGCCCGCGGTACGACAGCAAAAACATTCAGTACTTC. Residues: CASSPRYDSKNIQYF.

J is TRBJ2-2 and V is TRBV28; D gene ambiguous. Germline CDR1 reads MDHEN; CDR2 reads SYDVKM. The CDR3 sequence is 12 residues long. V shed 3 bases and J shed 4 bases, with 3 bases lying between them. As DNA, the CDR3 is TGTGCCAGCAGTTTGACCACCGGGGAGCTGTTTTTT. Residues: CASSLTTGELFF. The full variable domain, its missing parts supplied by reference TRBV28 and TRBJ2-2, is DVKVTQSSRYLVKRTGEKVFLECVQDMDHENMFWYRQDPGLGLRLIYFSYDVKMKEKGDIPEGYSVSREKKERFSLILESASTNQTSMYLCASSLTTGELFFGEGSRLTVL.

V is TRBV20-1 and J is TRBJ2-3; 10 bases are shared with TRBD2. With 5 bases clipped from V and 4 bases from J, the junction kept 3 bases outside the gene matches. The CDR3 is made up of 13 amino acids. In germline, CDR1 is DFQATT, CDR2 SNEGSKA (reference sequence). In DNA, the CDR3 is TGCAGTGCTTTTAGCGGGAGGTCAGATACGCAGTATTTT. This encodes CSAFSGRSDTQYF.

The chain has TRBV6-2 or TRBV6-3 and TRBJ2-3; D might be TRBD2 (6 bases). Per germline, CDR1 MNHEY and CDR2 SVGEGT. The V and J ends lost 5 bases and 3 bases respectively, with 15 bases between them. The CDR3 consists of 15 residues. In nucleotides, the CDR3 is TGTGCCAGCAGTCGCCAGGGACTCACGACAGATACGCAGTATTTT. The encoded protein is CASSRQGLTTDTQYF.

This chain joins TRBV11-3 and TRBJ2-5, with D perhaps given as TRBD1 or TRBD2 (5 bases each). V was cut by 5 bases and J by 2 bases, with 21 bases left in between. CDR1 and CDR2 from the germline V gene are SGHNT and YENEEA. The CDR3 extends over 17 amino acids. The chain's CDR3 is CASSLWDLRVGQETQYF. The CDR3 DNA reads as TGTGCCAGCAGCCTCTGGGACCTCAGGGTTGGGCAAGAGACCCAGTACTTC.

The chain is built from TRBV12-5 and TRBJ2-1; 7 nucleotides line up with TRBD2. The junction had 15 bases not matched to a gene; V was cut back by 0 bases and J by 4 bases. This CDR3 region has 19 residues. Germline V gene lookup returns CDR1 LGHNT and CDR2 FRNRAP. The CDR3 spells CASGLVPPARGSSYNEQFF. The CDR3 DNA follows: TGTGCTAGTGGTTTGGTGCCCCCGGCGCGGGGGTCCTCGTACAATGAGCAGTTCTTC. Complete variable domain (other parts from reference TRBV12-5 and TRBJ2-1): DARVTQTPRHKVTEMGQEVTMRCQPILGHNTVFWYRQTMMQGLELLAYFRNRAPLDDSGMPKDRFSAEMPDATLATLKIQPSEPRDSAVYFCASGLVPPARGSSYNEQFFGPGTRLTVL.